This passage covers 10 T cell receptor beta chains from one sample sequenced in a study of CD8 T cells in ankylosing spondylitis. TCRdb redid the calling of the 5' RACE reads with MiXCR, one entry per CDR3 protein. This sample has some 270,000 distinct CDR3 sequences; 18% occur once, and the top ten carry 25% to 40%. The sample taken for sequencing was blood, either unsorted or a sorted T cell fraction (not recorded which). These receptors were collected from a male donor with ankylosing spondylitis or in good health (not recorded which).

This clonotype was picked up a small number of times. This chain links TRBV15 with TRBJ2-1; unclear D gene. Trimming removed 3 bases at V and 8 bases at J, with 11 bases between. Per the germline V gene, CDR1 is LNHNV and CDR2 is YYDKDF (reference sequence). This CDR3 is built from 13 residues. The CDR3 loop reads CATSSRNQDEQFF. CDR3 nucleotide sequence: TGTGCCACCAGCAGCAGAAATCAGGATGAGCAGTTCTTC.

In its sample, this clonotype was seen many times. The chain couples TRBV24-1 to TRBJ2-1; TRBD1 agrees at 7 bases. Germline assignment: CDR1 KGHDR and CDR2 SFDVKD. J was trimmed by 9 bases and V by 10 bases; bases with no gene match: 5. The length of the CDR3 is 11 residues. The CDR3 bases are TGTGCCACGGGGACAGCTGGTGAGCAGTTCTTC. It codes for CATGTAGEQFF.

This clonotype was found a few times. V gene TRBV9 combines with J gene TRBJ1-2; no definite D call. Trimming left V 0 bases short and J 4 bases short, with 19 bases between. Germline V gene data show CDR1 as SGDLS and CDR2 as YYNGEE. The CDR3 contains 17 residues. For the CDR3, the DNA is TGTGCCAGCAGCGTAGCCCAGGCACTACCAACCCCCTATGGCTACACCTTC. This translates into CASSVAQALPTPYGYTF.

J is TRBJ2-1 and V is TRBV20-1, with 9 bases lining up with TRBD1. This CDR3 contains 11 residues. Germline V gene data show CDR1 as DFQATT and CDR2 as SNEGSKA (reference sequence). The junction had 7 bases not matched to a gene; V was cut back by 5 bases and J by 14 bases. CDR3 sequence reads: CSAPDRGGEFF. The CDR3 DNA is TGCAGTGCTCCTGACAGGGGGGGGGAGTTCTTC.

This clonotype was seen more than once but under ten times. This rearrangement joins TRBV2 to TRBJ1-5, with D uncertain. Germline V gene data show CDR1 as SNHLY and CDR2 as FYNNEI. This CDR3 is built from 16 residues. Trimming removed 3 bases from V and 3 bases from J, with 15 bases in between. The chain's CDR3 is CASSDPGIGPNQPQHF. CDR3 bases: TGTGCCAGCAGTGATCCAGGTATAGGGCCCAATCAGCCCCAGCATTTT.

The CDR3 loop is CSARDTGLAGVEQYF. CDR3 nucleotides: TGCAGTGCTAGAGACACGGGACTAGCGGGAGTCGAGCAGTACTTC. The chain uses TRBV20-1 and TRBJ2-7; 14 bases fit TRBD2. Per the germline V gene, CDR1 is DFQATT and CDR2 is SNEGSKA (reference sequence). V dropped 0 bases and J dropped 6; count of bases not matched to a gene: 4. The CDR3 sequence is 15 residues long.

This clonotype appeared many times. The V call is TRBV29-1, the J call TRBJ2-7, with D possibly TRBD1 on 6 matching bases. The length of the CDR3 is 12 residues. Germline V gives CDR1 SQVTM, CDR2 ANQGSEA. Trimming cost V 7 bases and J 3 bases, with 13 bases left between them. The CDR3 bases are TGCAGCGGTCGGGACACCCGCTACGAGCAGTACTTC. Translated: CSGRDTRYEQYF.

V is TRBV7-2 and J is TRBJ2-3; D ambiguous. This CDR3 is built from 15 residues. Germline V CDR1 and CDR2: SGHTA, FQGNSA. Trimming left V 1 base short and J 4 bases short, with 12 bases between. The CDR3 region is CASSLGAGWSDTQYF. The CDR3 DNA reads TGTGCCAGCAGCTTAGGGGCCGGGTGGTCAGATACGCAGTATTTT.

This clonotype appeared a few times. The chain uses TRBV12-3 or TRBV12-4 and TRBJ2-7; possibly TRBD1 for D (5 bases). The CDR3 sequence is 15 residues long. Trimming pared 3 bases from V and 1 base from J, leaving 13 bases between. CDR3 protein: CASSFSGATSYEQYF. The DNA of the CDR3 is TGTGCCAGCAGTTTCTCTGGGGCGACTTCCTACGAGCAGTACTTC.

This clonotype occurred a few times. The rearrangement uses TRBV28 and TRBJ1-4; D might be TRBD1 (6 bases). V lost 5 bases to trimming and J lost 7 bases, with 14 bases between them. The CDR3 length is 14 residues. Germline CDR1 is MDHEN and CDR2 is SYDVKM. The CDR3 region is CASSKQGWGEKLFF. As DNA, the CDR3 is TGTGCCAGCAGTAAACAGGGCTGGGGTGAAAAACTGTTTTTT.